This TCR beta chain was captured in a study of shared clonotypes between healthy human individuals. Findings of the study overall: Enrolling few donors narrowed the genetic and exposure-history diversity that was represented.

The CDR3 loop spans 16 amino acids. The V end was cut by 0 bases, the J end by 4 bases, with 17 bases between. Germline V gene sequence: CDR1 GTSNPN, CDR2 SVGIG (reference sequence). TCRdb's copy holds only in-frame clones and misses some; the assay was immunoSEQ multiplex PCR. The sample records some 2 million clones, roughly 95% being singletons. As to this clone: As yet, its antigen is unknown.

Donors, healthy HIV-negative adults, lacked recent acute infections or vaccinations. Sequenced input: naive CD4+ T cells sorted from blood. Subset given: CD45RA+ positively selected. The receptor's source is a man younger than 30 in good health. The chain uses TRBV30 and TRBJ2-3; D is uncertain. CDR3 nucleotides: TGTGCCTGGAGTGTACAAGGTCCTCGGTGGGCAGATACGCAGTATTTT. Translated: CAWSVQGPRWADTQYF.